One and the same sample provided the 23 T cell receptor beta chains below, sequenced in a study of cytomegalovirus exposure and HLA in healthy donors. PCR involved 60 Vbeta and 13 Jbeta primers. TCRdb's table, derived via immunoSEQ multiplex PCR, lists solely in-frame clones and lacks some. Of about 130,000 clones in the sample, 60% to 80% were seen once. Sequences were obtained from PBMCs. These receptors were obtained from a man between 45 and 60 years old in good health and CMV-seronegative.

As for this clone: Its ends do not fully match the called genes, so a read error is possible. The DNA of the CDR3 is TGTGCCAGCAGCCCCAACGAGTTT. Its protein product is CASSPNEF. The rearrangement joins TRBV13 to TRBJ1-1; D call uncertain. Germline-derived CDR1 and CDR2 are PRHDT and FYEKMQ (reference sequence). CDR3 length equals 8 residues.

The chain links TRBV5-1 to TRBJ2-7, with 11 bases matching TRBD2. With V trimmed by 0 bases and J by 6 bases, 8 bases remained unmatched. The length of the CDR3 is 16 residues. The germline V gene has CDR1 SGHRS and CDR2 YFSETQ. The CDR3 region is CASSLVSGRGSGEQYF. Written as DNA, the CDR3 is TGCGCCAGCAGCTTGGTTAGCGGGAGGGGCTCGGGCGAGCAGTACTTC.

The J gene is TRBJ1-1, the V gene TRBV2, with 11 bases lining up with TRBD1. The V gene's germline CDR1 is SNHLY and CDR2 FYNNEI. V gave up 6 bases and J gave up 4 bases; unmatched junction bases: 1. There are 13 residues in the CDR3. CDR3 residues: CASSGQGATEAFF. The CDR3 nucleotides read TGTGCCAGCAGCGGACAGGGGGCCACTGAAGCTTTCTTT.

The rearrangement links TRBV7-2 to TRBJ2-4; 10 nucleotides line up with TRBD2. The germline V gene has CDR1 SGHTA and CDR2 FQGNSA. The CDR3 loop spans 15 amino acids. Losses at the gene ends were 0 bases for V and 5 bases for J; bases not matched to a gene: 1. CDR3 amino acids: CASSLAGLAENIQYF. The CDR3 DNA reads TGTGCCAGCAGCTTAGCCGGACTAGCGGAAAACATTCAGTACTTC.

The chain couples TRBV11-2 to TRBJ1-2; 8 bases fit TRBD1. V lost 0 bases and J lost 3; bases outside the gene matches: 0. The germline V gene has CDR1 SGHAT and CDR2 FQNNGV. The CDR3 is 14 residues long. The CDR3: CASSLEQGDYGYTF. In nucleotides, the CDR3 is TGTGCCAGCAGCTTAGAACAGGGGGACTATGGCTACACCTTC.

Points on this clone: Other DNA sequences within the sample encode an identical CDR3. CDR3 nucleotide sequence: TGTGCCAGCAGTTACACCGGGGACTCTGGAAACACCATATATTTT. This codes for CASSYTGDSGNTIYF. The V and J genes are TRBV6-5 and TRBJ1-3; D gene unclear. Germline V gene sequence: CDR1 MNHEY, CDR2 SVGAGI. V was clipped by 2 bases and J by 0 bases, with 8 bases between them. CDR3 size: 15 residues.

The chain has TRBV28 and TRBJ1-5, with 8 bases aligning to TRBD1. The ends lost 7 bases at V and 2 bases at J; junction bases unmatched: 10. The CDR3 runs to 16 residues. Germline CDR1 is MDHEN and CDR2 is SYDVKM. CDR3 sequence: CASKQYPGGGNQPQHF. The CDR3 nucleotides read TGTGCCAGCAAACAGTATCCAGGGGGCGGCAATCAGCCCCAGCATTTT.

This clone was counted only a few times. The CDR3 nucleotides are TGTGCCAGCAGGTCACAGGGGGCTGGAAACACCATATATTTT. Residues: CASRSQGAGNTIYF. The chain couples TRBV6-5 to TRBJ1-3; 8 positions match TRBD1. The CDR3 has 14 amino acids. V lost 6 bases to trimming and J lost 2 bases; unmatched junction nucleotides: 3. Per germline, CDR1 MNHEY and CDR2 SVGAGI.

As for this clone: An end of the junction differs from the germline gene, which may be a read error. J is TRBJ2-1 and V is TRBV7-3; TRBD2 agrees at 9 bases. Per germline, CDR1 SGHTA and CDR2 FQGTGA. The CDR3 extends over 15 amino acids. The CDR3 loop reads CASSLTSGYYNEQFF. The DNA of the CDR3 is TGTGCCAGCAGCCTAACTAGCGGGTACTACAATGAGCAGTTCTTC. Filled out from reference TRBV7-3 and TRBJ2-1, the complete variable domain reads GAGVSQTPSNKVTEKGKYVELRCDPISGHTALYWYRQSLGQGPEFLIYFQGTGAADDSGLPNDRFFAVRPEGSVSTLKIQRTERGDSAVYLCASSLTSGYYNEQFFGPGTRLTVL.

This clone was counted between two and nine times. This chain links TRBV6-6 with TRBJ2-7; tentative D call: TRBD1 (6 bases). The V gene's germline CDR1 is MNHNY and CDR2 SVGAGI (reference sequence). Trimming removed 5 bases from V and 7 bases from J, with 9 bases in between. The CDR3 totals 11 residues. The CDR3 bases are TGTGCCAGCAGTGCAGGGGTTGAGCAGTACTTC. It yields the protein CASSAGVEQYF.

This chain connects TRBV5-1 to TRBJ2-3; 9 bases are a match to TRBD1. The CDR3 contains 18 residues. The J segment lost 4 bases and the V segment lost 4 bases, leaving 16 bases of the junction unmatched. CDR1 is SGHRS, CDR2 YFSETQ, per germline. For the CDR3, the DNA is TGCGCCAGCAGCCCGCCGGGACAGGGTAATGCGGGCGCAGATACGCAGTATTTT. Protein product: CASSPPGQGNAGADTQYF. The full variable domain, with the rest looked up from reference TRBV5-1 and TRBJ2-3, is KAGVTQTPRYLIKTRGQQVTLSCSPISGHRSVSWYQQTPGQGLQFLFEYFSETQRNKGNFPGRFSGRQFSNSRSEMNVSTLELGDSALYLCASSPPGQGNAGADTQYFGPGTRLTVL.

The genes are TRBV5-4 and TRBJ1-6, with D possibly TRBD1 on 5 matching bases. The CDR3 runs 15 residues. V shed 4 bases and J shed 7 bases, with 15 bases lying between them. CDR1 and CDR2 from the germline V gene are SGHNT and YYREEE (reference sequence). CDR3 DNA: TGTGCCAGCAGCCCCTCGGGGGGGATGAATTCACCCCTCCACTTT. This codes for CASSPSGGMNSPLHF.

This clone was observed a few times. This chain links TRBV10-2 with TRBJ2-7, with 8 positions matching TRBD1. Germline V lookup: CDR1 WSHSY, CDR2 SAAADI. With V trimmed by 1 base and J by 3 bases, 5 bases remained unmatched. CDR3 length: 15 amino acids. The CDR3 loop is CASSEYGTGNYEQYF. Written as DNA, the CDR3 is TGCGCCAGCAGTGAGTATGGGACAGGCAACTACGAGCAGTACTTC.

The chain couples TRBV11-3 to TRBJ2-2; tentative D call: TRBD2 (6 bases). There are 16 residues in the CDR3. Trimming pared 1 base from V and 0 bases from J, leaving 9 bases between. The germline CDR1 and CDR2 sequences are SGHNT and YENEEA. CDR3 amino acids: CASSLGSGSNTGELFF. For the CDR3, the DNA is TGTGCCAGCAGCTTAGGTAGCGGCTCGAACACCGGGGAGCTGTTTTTT.

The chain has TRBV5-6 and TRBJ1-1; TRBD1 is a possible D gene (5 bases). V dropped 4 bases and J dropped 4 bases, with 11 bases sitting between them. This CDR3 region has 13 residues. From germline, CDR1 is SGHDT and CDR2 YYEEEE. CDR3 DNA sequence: TGTGCCAGCAGCCCGGCAGGGCGCACTGAAGCTTTCTTT. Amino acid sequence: CASSPAGRTEAFF. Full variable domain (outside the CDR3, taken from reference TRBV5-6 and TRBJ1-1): DAGVTQSPTHLIKTRGQQVTLRCSPKSGHDTVSWYQQALGQGPQFIFQYYEEEERQRGNFPDRFSGHQFPNYSSELNVNALLLGDSALYLCASSPAGRTEAFFGQGTRLTVV.

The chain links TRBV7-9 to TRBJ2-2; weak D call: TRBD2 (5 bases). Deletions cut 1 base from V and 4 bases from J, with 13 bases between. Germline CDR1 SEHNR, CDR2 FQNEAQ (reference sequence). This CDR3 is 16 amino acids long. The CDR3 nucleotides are TGTGCCAGCAGCTTAGAGGTGGGCCGGGGCACCGGGGAGCTGTTTTTT. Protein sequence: CASSLEVGRGTGELFF.

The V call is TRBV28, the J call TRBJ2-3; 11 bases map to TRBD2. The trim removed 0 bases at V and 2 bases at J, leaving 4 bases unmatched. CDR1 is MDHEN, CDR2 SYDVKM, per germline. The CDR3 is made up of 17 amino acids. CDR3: CASSLWTSGELTDTQYF. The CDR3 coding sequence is TGTGCCAGCAGTTTATGGACTAGCGGGGAACTCACAGATACGCAGTATTTT. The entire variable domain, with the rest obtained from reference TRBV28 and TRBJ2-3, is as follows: DVKVTQSSRYLVKRTGEKVFLECVQDMDHENMFWYRQDPGLGLRLIYFSYDVKMKEKGDIPEGYSVSREKKERFSLILESASTNQTSMYLCASSLWTSGELTDTQYFGPGTRLTVL.

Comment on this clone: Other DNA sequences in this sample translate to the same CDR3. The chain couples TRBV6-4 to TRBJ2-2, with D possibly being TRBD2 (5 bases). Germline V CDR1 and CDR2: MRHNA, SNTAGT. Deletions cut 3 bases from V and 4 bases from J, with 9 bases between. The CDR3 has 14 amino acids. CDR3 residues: CASSELAGTGELFF. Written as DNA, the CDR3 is TGTGCCAGCAGTGAATTGGCGGGCACCGGGGAGCTGTTTTTT.

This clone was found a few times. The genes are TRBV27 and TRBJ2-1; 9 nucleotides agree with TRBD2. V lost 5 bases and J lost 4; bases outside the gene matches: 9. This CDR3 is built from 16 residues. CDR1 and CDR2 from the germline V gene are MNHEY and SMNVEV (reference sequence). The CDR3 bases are TGTGCCAGCAGTACCGAAGCGGGAGGTAAATACAATGAGCAGTTCTTC. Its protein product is CASSTEAGGKYNEQFF.

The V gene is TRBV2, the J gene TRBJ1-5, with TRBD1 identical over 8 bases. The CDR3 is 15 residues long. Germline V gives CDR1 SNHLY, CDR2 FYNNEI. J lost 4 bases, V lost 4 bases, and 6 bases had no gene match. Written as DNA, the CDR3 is TGTGCCAGCAGTGTCGGACAGGGTCGGAATCAGCCCCAGCATTTT. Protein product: CASSVGQGRNQPQHF.

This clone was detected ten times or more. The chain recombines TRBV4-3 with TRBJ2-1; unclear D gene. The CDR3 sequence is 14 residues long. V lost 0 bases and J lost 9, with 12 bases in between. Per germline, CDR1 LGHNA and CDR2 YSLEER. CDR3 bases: TGCGCCAGCAGCCAAGATGATGAGAGTTCTGAGCAGTTCTTC. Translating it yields CASSQDDESSEQFF.

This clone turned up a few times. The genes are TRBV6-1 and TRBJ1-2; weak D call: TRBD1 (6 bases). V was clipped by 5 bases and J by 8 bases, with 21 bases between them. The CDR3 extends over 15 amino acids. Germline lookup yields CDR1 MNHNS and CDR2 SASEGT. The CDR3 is CASSKGGGGSRGYTF. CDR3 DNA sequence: TGTGCCAGCAGTAAAGGGGGGGGCGGCTCAAGGGGCTACACCTTC.

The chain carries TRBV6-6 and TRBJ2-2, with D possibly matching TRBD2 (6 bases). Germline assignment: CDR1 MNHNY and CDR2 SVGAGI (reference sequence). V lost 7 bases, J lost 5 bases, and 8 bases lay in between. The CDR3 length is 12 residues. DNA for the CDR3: TGTGCCAGCACGGGGGTTACCGGGGAGCTGTTTTTT. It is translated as CASTGVTGELFF.